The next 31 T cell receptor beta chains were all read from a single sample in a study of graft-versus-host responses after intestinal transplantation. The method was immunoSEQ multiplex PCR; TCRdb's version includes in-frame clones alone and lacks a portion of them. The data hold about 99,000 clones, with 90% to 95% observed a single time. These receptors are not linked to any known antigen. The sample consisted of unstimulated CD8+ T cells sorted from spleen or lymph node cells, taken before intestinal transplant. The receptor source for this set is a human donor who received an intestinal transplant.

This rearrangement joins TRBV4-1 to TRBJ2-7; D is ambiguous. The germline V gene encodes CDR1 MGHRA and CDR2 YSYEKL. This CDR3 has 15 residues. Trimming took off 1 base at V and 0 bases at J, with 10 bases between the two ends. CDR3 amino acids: CASSQVSRSSYEQYF. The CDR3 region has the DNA TGCGCCAGCAGCCAAGTAAGCAGGAGCTCCTACGAGCAGTACTTC.

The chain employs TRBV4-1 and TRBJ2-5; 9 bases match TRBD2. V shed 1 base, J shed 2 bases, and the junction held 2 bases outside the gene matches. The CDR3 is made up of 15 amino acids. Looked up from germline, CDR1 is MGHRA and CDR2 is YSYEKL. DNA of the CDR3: TGCGCCAGCAGCCAAGTTGCGGGGGGGCAAGAGACCCAGTACTTC. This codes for CASSQVAGGQETQYF.

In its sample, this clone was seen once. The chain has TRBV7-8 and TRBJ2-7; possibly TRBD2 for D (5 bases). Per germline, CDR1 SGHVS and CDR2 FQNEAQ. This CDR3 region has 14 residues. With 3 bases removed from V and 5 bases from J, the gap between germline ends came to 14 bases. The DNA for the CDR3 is TGTGCCAGCAGCTTCAAGAGGGTCGGGGACGAGCAGTACTTC. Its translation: CASSFKRVGDEQYF.

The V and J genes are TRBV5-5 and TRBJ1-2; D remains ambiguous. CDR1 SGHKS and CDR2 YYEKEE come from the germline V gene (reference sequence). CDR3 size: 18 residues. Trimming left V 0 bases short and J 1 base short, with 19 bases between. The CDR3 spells CASSLAVEGGIFNYGYTF. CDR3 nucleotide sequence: TGTGCCAGCAGCTTGGCGGTTGAAGGAGGGATATTTAACTATGGCTACACCTTC.

As DNA, the CDR3 is TGTGCCAGCACCTCCCCCGAGGACGATACGCAGTATTTT. Translation gives CASTSPEDDTQYF. The genes are TRBV2 and TRBJ2-3; D is undetermined. V was cut by 7 bases and J by 6 bases, with 14 bases left in between. Germline V gene lookup returns CDR1 SNHLY and CDR2 FYNNEI. The length of the CDR3 is 13 residues.

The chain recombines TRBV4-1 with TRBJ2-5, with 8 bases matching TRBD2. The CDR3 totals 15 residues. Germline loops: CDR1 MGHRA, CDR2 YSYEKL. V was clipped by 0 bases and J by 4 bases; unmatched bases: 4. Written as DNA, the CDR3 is TGCGCCAGCAGCCAAGATTGGGCGGGAGGAGAGACCCAGTACTTC. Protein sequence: CASSQDWAGGETQYF.

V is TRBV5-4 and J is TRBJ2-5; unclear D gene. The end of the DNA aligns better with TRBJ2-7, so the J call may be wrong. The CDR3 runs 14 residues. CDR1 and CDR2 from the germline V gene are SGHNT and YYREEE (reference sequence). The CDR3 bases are TGTGCCAGTAGTATAAGGTACACCCCCTACGAGCAGTACTTC. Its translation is CASSIRYTPYEQYF.

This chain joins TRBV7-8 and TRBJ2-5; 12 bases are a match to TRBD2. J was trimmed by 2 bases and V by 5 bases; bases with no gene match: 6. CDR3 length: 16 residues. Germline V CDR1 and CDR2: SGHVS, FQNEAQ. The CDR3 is CASSDGLAGRQETQYF. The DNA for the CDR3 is TGTGCCAGCAGCGACGGACTAGCGGGGAGACAAGAGACCCAGTACTTC.

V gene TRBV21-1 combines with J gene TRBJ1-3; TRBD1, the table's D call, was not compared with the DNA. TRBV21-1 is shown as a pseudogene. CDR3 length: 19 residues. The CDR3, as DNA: TGTGCCAGCAGCAAAGTGCGGCAGGGCCTTAGACACTCTGGAAACACCATATATTTT. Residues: CASSKVRQGLRHSGNTIYF.

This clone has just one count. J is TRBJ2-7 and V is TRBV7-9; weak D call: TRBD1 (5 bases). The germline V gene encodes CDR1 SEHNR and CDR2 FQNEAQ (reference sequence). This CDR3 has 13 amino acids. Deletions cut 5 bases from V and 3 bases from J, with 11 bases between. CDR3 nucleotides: TGTGCCAGCAGCCCCCGGACACACTACGAGCAGTACTTC. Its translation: CASSPRTHYEQYF.

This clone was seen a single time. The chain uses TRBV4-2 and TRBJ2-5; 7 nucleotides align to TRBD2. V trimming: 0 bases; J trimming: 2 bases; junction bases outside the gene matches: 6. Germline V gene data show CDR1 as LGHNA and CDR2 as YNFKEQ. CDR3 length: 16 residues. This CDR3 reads CASSQEWASGQETQYF. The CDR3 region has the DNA TGTGCCAGCAGCCAAGAGTGGGCTAGCGGTCAAGAGACCCAGTACTTC.

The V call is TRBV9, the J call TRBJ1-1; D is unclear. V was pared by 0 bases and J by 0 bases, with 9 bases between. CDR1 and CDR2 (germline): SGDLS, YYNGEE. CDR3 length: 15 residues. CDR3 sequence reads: CASSVVGPLNTEAFF. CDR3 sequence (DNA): TGTGCCAGCAGCGTAGTTGGCCCTTTGAACACTGAAGCTTTCTTT.

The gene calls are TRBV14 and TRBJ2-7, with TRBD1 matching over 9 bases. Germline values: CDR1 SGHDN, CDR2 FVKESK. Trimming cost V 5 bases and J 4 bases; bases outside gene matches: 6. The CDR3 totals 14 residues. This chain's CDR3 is CASSGTGRGYEQYF. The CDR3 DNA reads TGTGCCAGCAGCGGGACAGGGCGAGGGTACGAGCAGTACTTC.

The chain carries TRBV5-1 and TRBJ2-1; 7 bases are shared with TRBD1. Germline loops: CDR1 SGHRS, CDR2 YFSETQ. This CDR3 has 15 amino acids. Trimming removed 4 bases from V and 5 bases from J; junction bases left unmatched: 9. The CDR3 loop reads CASSLETGIHNEQFF. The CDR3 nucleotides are TGCGCCAGCAGCCTAGAGACAGGGATCCACAATGAGCAGTTCTTC.

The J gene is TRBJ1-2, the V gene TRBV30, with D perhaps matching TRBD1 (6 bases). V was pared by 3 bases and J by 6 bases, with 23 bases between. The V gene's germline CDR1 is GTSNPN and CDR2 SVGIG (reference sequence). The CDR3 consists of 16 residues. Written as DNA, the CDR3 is TGTGCCTGGAGCCGGACAGTCTACTTAACGGGGAATGGCTACACCTTC. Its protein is CAWSRTVYLTGNGYTF.

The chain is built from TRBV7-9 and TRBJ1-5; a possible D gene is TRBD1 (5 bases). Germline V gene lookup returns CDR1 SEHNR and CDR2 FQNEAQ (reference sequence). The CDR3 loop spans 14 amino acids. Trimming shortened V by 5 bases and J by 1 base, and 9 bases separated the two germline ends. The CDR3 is CASSPGPSNQPQHF. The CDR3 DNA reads TGTGCCAGCAGCCCAGGGCCAAGCAATCAGCCCCAGCATTTT.

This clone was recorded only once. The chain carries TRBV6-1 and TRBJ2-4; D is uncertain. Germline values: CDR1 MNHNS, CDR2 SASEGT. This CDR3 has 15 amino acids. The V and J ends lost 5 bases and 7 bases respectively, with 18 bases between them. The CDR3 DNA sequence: TGTGCCAGCAGTTCTGAGGACGGCCCGAATAACATTCAGTACTTC. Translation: CASSSEDGPNNIQYF.

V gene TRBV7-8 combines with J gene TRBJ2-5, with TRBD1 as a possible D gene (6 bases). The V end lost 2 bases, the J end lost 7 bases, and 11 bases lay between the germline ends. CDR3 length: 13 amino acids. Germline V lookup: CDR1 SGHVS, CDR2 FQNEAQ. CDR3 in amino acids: CASSLNRERTQYF. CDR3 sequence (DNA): TGTGCCAGCAGCTTAAACAGGGAGCGGACCCAGTACTTC.

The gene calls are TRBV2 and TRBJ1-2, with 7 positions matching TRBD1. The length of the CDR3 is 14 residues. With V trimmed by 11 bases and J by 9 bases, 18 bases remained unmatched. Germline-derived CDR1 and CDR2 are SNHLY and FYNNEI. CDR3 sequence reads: CAATRDSDLLSYTF. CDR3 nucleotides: TGTGCCGCGACTCGGGACAGTGATTTGTTGAGCTACACCTTC.

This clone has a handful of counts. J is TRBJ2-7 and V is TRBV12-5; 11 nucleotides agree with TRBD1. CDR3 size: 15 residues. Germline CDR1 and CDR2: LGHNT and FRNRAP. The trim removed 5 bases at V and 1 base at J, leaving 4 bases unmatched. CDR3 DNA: TGTGCTAGTGGTCCCGGGACAGGGGGATCCTACGAGCAGTACTTC. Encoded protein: CASGPGTGGSYEQYF.

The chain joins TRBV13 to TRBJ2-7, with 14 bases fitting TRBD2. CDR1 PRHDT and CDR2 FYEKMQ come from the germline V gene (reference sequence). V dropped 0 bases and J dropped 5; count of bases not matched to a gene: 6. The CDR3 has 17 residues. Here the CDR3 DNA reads TGTGCCAGCAGCTTAGGAACCCGACTAGCGGGGGGGGACGAGCAGTACTTC. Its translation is CASSLGTRLAGGDEQYF.

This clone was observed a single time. The DNA for the CDR3 is TGTGCCAGCAGCCCAAGACACATCTCTCCTAATTCACCCCTCCACTTT. It translates to CASSPRHISPNSPLHF. The rearrangement joins TRBV7-9 to TRBJ1-6; D ambiguous. Germline loops: CDR1 SEHNR, CDR2 FQNEAQ (reference sequence). Trimming removed 5 bases from V and 6 bases from J, with 17 bases in between. The CDR3 contains 16 residues.

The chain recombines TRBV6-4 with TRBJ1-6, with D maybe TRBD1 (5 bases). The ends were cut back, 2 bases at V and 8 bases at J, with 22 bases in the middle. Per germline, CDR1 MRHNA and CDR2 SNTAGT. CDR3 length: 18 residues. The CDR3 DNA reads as TGTGCCAGCAGTGACGACCCACAGGAGGGGAGAGTCGATTCACCCCTCCACTTT. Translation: CASSDDPQEGRVDSPLHF.

The CDR3: CSASGDTQYF. CDR3 DNA: TGCAGTGCAAGCGGGGATACGCAGTATTTT. The chain uses TRBV20-1 and TRBJ2-3; D is possibly TRBD2 (6 bases). This CDR3 is built from 10 residues. With 6 bases removed from V and 6 bases from J, the gap between germline ends came to 7 bases. The germline gives CDR1 DFQATT, CDR2 SNEGSKA (reference sequence).

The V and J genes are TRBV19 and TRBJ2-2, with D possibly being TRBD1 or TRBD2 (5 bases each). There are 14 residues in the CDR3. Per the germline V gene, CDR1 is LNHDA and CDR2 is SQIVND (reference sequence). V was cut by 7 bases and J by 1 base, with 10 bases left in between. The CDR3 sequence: CASIRDQNTGELFF. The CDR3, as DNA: TGTGCCAGTATAAGGGACCAGAACACCGGGGAGCTGTTTTTT.

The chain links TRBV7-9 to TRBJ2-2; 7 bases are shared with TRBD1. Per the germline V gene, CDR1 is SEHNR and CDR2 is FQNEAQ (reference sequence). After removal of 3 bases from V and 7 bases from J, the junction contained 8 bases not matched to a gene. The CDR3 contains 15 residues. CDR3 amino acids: CASSLETGIHGELFF. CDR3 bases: TGTGCCAGCAGCTTGGAGACAGGGATTCACGGGGAGCTGTTTTTT. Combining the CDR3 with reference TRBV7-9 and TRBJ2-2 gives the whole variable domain DTGVSQNPRHKITKRGQNVTFRCDPISEHNRLYWYRQTLGQGPEFLTYFQNEAQLEKSRLLSDRFSAERPKGSFSTLEIQRTEQGDSAMYLCASSLETGIHGELFFGEGSRLTVL.

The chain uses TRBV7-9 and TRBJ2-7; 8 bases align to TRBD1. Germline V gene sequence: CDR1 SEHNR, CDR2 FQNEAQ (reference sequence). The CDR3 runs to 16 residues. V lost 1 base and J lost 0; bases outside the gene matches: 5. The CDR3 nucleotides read TGTGCCAGCAGCTTAGGGGGACAGGCGAGCTCCTACGAGCAGTACTTC. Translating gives CASSLGGQASSYEQYF. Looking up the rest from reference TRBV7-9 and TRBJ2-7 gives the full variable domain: DTGVSQNPRHKITKRGQNVTFRCDPISEHNRLYWYRQTLGQGPEFLTYFQNEAQLEKSRLLSDRFSAERPKGSFSTLEIQRTEQGDSAMYLCASSLGGQASSYEQYFGPGTRLTVT.

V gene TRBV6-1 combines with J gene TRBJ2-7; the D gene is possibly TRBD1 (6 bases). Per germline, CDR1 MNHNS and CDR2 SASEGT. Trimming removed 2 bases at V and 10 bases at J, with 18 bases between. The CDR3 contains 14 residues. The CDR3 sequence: CASSEKGQSFDQYF. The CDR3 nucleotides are TGTGCCAGCAGTGAAAAAGGACAGTCGTTCGATCAGTACTTC.

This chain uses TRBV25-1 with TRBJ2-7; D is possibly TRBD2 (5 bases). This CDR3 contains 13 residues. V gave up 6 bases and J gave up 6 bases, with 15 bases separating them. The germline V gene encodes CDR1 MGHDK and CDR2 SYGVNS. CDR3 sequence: CASSPDLGSEQYF. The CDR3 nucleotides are TGTGCCAGCAGCCCCGACCTAGGGAGCGAGCAGTACTTC.

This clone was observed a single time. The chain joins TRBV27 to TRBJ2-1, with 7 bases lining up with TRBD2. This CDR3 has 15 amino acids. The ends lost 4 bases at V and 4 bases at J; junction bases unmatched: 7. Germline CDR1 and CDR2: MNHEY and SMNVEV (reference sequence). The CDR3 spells CASSSPLGGYNEQFF. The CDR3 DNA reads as TGTGCCAGCAGTTCTCCCCTGGGAGGGTACAATGAGCAGTTCTTC.

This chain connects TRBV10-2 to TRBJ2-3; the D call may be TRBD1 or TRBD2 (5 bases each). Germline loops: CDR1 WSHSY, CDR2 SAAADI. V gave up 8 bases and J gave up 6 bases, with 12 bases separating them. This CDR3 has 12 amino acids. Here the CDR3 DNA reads TGCGCCAGCGGGGGACGGACGGATACGCAGTATTTT. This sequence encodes CASGGRTDTQYF.